These 22 T cell receptor beta chains were all obtained from the same sample, sequenced in a study of post-analysis software for immune sequencing data. General study results and limits: Included in a set of roughly five TRBV segments more frequent in patients than controls were TRBV5-6, TRBV5-1 and TRBV20-1.

Sequencing libraries made from TCR beta cDNA carried unique molecular identifiers. TCRdb passed the PCR reads through MiXCR, listing each CDR3 protein once. The profile covers some 450,000 distinct CDR3 sequences, with less than 45% appearing a single time and 12% taken by the ten largest. Their specific antigens are unknown. The sequenced material came from blood. The receptors come from a girl under 18 with multiple sclerosis.

The gene calls are TRBV7-9 and TRBJ2-7, with no clear D. The CDR3 runs 12 residues. Germline loops: CDR1 SEHNR, CDR2 FQNEAQ (reference sequence). The germline V and J ends were trimmed by 5 bases and 5 bases, with 10 bases remaining between them. CDR3: CASSHEGNEQYF. CDR3 coding DNA: TGTGCCAGCAGCCACGAAGGGAACGAGCAGTACTTC.

In its sample, this clonotype was seen a few times. The gene calls are TRBV20-1 and TRBJ2-7; the match to TRBD1 covers 7 bases. After removal of 0 bases from V and 2 bases from J, the junction contained 7 bases not matched to a gene. CDR3 length: 15 amino acids. Per the germline V gene, CDR1 is DFQATT and CDR2 is SNEGSKA (reference sequence). The CDR3 DNA reads as TGCAGTGCTAGAGATTTGGGACAGCAAGCCTACGAGCAGTACTTC. Translated, it gives CSARDLGQQAYEQYF.

This clonotype was recorded only once. This rearrangement joins TRBV6-5 to TRBJ1-5, with D maybe TRBD1 (5 bases). This CDR3 spans 14 amino acids. Germline V gives CDR1 MNHEY, CDR2 SVGAGI. V was shortened by 3 bases and J by 5 bases, with 11 bases between the two germline ends. The CDR3 DNA sequence: TGTGCCAGCAGTTATCGTGGGGACCATCAGCCCCAGCATTTT. As protein: CASSYRGDHQPQHF.

The chain uses TRBV20-1 and TRBJ2-1; D is undetermined. Per the germline V gene, CDR1 is DFQATT and CDR2 is SNEGSKA (reference sequence). The CDR3 is 15 residues long. Trimming stripped 0 bases from V and 5 bases from J, with 14 bases between. The CDR3: CSARDSGHNNNEQFF. For the CDR3, the DNA is TGCAGTGCTAGAGATTCGGGCCACAACAACAATGAGCAGTTCTTC.

Remarks on this clonotype: This could be a read error, since a much larger clone is one nucleotide away. The chain is built from TRBV6-5 and TRBJ1-1; 7 nucleotides agree with TRBD1. The ends lost 6 bases at V and 1 base at J; junction bases unmatched: 2. CDR3 length equals 13 residues. Germline CDR1 reads MNHEY; CDR2 reads SVGAGI. DNA for the CDR3: TGTGCCAGCAGCCGGACAGGGAACACTGAAGCTTTCTTT. Translated, it gives CASSRTGNTEAFF.

This clonotype was seen only a few times. The genes are TRBV29-1 and TRBJ1-1; no definite D call. V lost 2 bases, J lost 1 base, and 11 bases lay in between. Germline assignment: CDR1 SQVTM and CDR2 ANQGSEA. This CDR3 region has 14 residues. CDR3 DNA: TGCAGCGTTGAAACTCTACGGGGGAACACTGAAGCTTTCTTT. This gives the protein CSVETLRGNTEAFF.

The sample holds a few counts of this clonotype. J is TRBJ2-3 and V is TRBV6-1, with D tentatively TRBD1 or TRBD2 (5 bases each). Germline V gene lookup returns CDR1 MNHNS and CDR2 SASEGT. The V end was cut by 3 bases, the J end by 3 bases, with 22 bases between. This CDR3 contains 18 residues. Here the CDR3 reads CASSDGFGTGYQTDTQYF. CDR3 in DNA: TGTGCCAGCAGTGACGGTTTTGGGACGGGATATCAGACAGATACGCAGTATTTT.

This sequence joins TRBV20-1 and TRBJ1-1; D unresolved. Trimming took off 3 bases at V and 1 base at J, with 18 bases between the two ends. This CDR3 has 16 residues. Per germline, CDR1 DFQATT and CDR2 SNEGSKA (reference sequence). The CDR3 nucleotides read TGCAGTGCTAGGCCCTCCACCGGGGAGGCGAACACTGAAGCTTTCTTT. This sequence encodes CSARPSTGEANTEAFF.

A few counts support this clonotype. The genes are TRBV6-2 or TRBV6-3 and TRBJ2-7, with D possibly matching TRBD2 (5 bases). V shed 0 bases and J shed 0 bases, with 6 bases lying between them. Germline lookup yields CDR1 MNHEY and CDR2 SVGEGT. The CDR3 totals 14 residues. The CDR3 loop is CASSYSRGSYEQYF. CDR3 in DNA: TGTGCCAGCAGTTACTCACGGGGCTCCTACGAGCAGTACTTC.

The rearrangement uses TRBV21-1 and TRBJ1-1; the table gives TRBD1 as D, unverified against the DNA. TRBV21-1 is recorded as a pseudogene. The CDR3 has 14 amino acids. The CDR3 is CASSTPGANTEAFF. The CDR3 nucleotides are TGTGCCAGCAGCACTCCAGGGGCCAACACTGAAGCTTTCTTT.

This clonotype was found a few times. V and J are TRBV24-1 and TRBJ2-7; 10 nucleotides align to TRBD1. The CDR3 loop spans 15 amino acids. Germline CDR1 and CDR2: KGHDR and SFDVKD. With V trimmed by 4 bases and J by 7 bases, 9 bases remained unmatched. The CDR3 coding sequence is TGTGCCACCAGTGAATCCGGGACAGGGGCGGATGAGCAGTACTTC. Encoded protein: CATSESGTGADEQYF.

This clonotype turned up a few times. The V and J genes are TRBV7-8 and TRBJ2-7; perhaps TRBD2 as D (6 bases). Germline V gene data show CDR1 as SGHVS and CDR2 as FQNEAQ. Trimming pared 5 bases from V and 2 bases from J, leaving 16 bases between. The CDR3 extends over 15 amino acids. CDR3 sequence: CASSPGGLIPYEQYF. The CDR3 coding sequence is TGTGCCAGCAGCCCCGGGGGACTGATCCCCTACGAGCAGTACTTC.

The V gene is TRBV15, the J gene TRBJ1-5; 8 positions match TRBD1. After removal of 0 bases from V and 6 bases from J, the junction contained 4 bases not matched to a gene. CDR3 size: 15 residues. CDR1 is LNHNV, CDR2 YYDKDF, per germline (reference sequence). The CDR3 DNA sequence: TGTGCCACCAGCAGAGACAGGGGGCTCGCTCAGCCCCAGCATTTT. Translating it yields CATSRDRGLAQPQHF.

The chain uses TRBV24-1 and TRBJ2-7, with 13 bases matching TRBD2. The end of the DNA fits TRBJ2-5 better, so the J call may be wrong. CDR1 is KGHDR and CDR2 is SFDVKD in the germline V gene. There are 16 residues in the CDR3. In DNA, the CDR3 is TGTGCCACCAGTGATTGGGGGACTAGCGGGAAAGAGACCCAGTACTTC. Amino acids: CATSDWGTSGKETQYF.

The gene calls are TRBV20-1 and TRBJ2-3; unclear D gene. The CDR3 length is 10 residues. Germline-derived CDR1 and CDR2 are DFQATT and SNEGSKA (reference sequence). The CDR3 DNA sequence: TGCGGGTTCGGCACAGATACGCAGTATTTT. It encodes CGFGTDTQYF.

This clonotype was counted only a few times. This chain uses TRBV4-1 with TRBJ1-4; 8 bases align to TRBD1. The CDR3 consists of 15 residues. Germline-derived CDR1 and CDR2 are MGHRA and YSYEKL. V was pared by 0 bases and J by 11 bases, with 8 bases of the junction left unmatched. In nucleotides, the CDR3 is TGCGCCAGCAGCCAAGATGGACAGGGCTTGAGGAAACTGTTTTTT. This sequence encodes CASSQDGQGLRKLFF.

The chain combines TRBV9 with TRBJ2-4; 8 positions agree with TRBD1. The DNA matches TRBJ2-7 better at its end, which makes the J call doubtful. CDR1 is SGDLS, CDR2 YYNGEE, per germline. The CDR3 length is 15 residues. The CDR3 DNA reads as TGTGCCAGCAGCGTTCGTGGACAGGGCGCTGACGAGCAGTACTTC. It yields the protein CASSVRGQGADEQYF.

The V call is TRBV4-1, the J call TRBJ2-7; a possible D gene is TRBD2 (6 bases). Looked up from germline, CDR1 is MGHRA and CDR2 is YSYEKL. This CDR3 is 17 amino acids long. Trimming took 1 base from V and 0 from J, leaving 16 bases between them. The CDR3 region has the DNA TGCGCCAGCAGCCAAGGTGGTTCCACTAGCAGCTCCTACGAGCAGTACTTC. Its translation is CASSQGGSTSSSYEQYF.

The CDR3 spells CASSGGDSPYEQYF. The CDR3 nucleotides read TGTGCCAGCAGCGGAGGGGACAGTCCCTACGAGCAGTACTTC. V is TRBV9 and J is TRBJ2-7; TRBD1 agrees at 7 bases. V was clipped by 3 bases and J by 2 bases; unmatched bases: 5. The CDR3 loop spans 14 amino acids. Looked up from germline, CDR1 is SGDLS and CDR2 is YYNGEE.

The chain carries TRBV12-3 or TRBV12-4 and TRBJ2-7; D remains ambiguous. Trimming removed 2 bases from V and 3 bases from J, with 11 bases in between. This CDR3 region has 14 residues. CDR3 sequence (DNA): TGTGCCAGCAGTTTATCGAGTACTCGCTACGAGCAGTACTTC. This codes for CASSLSSTRYEQYF.

Here the CDR3 reads CAISETGSYNEQFF. CDR3 DNA: TGTGCCATCAGTGAAACAGGCAGCTACAATGAGCAGTTCTTC. The rearrangement uses TRBV10-3 and TRBJ2-1, with a possible D match to TRBD1 (5 bases). Germline CDR1 is ENHRY and CDR2 is SYGVKD. The ends were cut back, 3 bases at V and 3 bases at J, with 9 bases in the middle. The CDR3 loop spans 14 amino acids.

The chain recombines TRBV20-1 with TRBJ2-2; 10 bases line up with TRBD2. The V gene end was trimmed by 1 base and the J gene end by 6 bases; junction bases not matched to a gene: 5. CDR3 length: 15 residues. From germline, CDR1 is DFQATT and CDR2 SNEGSKA (reference sequence). The CDR3 spells CSARGGSGRPGELFF. CDR3 nucleotide sequence: TGCAGTGCTAGAGGGGGTAGCGGGAGGCCCGGGGAGCTGTTTTTT.